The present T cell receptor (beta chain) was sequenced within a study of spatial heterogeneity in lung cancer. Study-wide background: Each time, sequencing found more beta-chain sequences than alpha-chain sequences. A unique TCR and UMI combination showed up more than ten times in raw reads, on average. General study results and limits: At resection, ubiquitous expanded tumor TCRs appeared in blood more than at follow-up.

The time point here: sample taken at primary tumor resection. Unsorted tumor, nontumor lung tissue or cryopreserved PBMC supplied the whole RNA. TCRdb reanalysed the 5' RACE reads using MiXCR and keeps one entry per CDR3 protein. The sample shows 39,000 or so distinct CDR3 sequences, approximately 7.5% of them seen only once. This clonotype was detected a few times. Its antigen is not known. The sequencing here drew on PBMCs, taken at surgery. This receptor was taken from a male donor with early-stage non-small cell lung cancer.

The CDR3 here is CASSLAAERANQPQHF. The CDR3 nucleotides read TGTGCCAGCAGTCTCGCAGCTGAAAGGGCGAATCAGCCCCAGCATTTT. The genes are TRBV28 and TRBJ1-5; no clear D. This CDR3 contains 16 residues. V shed 5 bases and J shed 4 bases, with 18 bases lying between them. Germline V CDR1 and CDR2: MDHEN, SYDVKM.